This is a list of T cell receptor beta chains from one sample in a study of shared clonotypes between healthy human individuals. Profiling relied on immunoSEQ multiplex PCR, and the TCRdb table lists in-frame clones only, not all of them. The sample holds more than 2 million clones, 90% to 95% seen once. Sequencing input: naive CD8+ T cells from PBMCs. The receptors here all came from a man aged 18 to 30 in good health. Some clones in this sample may be carry-over from other donors' samples. CDR3s include the opening cysteine and the closing phenylalanine or tryptophan. The D gene is left open where the match is weak. Not every row has a clone size; where given, it reads once, few, many or a size class.

TRBV10-3	TRBJ2-7	.	TRBD2	CAISESWTSGTQGDEQYF	TGTGCCATCAGTGAGTCGTGGACTAGCGGGACCCAAGGGGACGAGCAGTACTTC
TRBV11-2	TRBJ2-7	.	.	CASSLLGYEQYF	TGTGCCAGCAGCTTATTGGGGTACGAGCAGTACTTC
TRBV23-1	TRBJ1-5	once	.	CASSPGTDSNQPQHF	TGCGCCAGCAGTCCCGGGACCGATAGCAATCAGCCCCAGCATTTT
TRBV9	TRBJ2-5	.	.	CASSVGIKQETQYF	TGTGCCAGCAGCGTAGGCATAAAGCAAGAGACCCAGTACTTC
TRBV9	TRBJ2-7	.	TRBD1	CASSVRDRSYEQYF	TGTGCCAGCAGCGTACGGGACAGGAGTTACGAGCAGTACTTC
TRBV5-1	TRBJ1-5	.	.	CASNLAGYDNQPQHF	TGCGCCAGCAACTTGGCGGGGTATGACAATCAGCCCCAGCATTTT
TRBV15	TRBJ2-2	.	.	CATSRDRKRSIGELFF	TGTGCCACCAGCAGAGACAGGAAGCGGTCGATCGGGGAGCTGTTTTTT
TRBV15	TRBJ1-4	once	.	CATGETAGREKLFF	TGTGCCACCGGAGAGACAGCAGGGCGGGAAAAACTGTTTTTT
TRBV28	TRBJ2-4	.	.	CASSFGQGLDIQYF	TGTGCCAGCAGTTTTGGGCAGGGACTTGACATTCAGTACTTC
TRBV10-3	TRBJ2-7	.	TRBD1	CAIRDRDGDEQYF	TGTGCCATCAGGGACAGGGACGGGGACGAGCAGTACTTC